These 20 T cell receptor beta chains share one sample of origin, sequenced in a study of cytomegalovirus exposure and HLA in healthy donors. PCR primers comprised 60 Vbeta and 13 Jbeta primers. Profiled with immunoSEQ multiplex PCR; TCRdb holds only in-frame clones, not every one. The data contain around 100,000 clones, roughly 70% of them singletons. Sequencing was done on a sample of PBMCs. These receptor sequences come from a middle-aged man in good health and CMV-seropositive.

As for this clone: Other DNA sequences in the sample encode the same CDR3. The CDR3 sequence is CASSLGTSGTYEQYF. In nucleotides, the CDR3 is TGCGCCAGCAGCCTCGGGACTAGCGGCACCTACGAGCAGTACTTC. The V and J genes are TRBV4-1 and TRBJ2-7; 11 bases agree with TRBD2. The CDR3 is made up of 15 amino acids. J gave up 2 bases and V 4 bases, and 4 bases lay outside the gene matches. Germline V CDR1 and CDR2: MGHRA, YSYEKL.

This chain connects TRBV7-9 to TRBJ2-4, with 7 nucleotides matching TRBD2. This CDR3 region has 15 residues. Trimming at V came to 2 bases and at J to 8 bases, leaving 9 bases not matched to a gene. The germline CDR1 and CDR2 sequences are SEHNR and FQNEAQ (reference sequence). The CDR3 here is CASSLFVAGRDIQYF. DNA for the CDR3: TGTGCCAGCAGCTTATTTGTGGCAGGGAGGGACATTCAGTACTTC.

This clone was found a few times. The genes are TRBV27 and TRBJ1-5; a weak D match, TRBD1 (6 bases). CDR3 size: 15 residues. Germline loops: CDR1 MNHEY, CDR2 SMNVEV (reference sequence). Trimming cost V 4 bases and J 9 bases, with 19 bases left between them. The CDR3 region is CASSYWGPSGWPQHF. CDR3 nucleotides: TGTGCCAGCAGTTACTGGGGGCCCTCGGGGTGGCCCCAGCATTTT.

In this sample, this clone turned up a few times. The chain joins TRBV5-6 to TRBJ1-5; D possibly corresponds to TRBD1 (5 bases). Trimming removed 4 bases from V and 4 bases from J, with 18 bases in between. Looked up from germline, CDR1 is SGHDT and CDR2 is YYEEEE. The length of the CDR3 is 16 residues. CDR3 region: CASSLGRRGDNQPQHF. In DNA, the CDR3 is TGTGCCAGCAGCCTCGGGAGAAGAGGGGATAATCAGCCCCAGCATTTT.

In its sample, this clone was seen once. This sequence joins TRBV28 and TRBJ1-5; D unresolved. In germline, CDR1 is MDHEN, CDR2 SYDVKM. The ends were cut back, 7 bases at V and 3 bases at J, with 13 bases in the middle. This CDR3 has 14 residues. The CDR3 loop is CASTSTPYNQPQHF. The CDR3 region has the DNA TGTGCCAGCACCTCAACTCCGTACAATCAGCCCCAGCATTTT.

The CDR3 spells CASRRQNTEAFF. The CDR3 DNA reads as TGTGCCAGCAGGAGGCAGAACACTGAAGCTTTCTTT. V usage is TRBV5-4 and J usage is TRBJ1-1; no firm D call. V was trimmed by 5 bases and J by 1 base, leaving 6 bases between them. The CDR3 covers 12 residues. Germline CDR1 and CDR2: SGHNT and YYREEE (reference sequence).

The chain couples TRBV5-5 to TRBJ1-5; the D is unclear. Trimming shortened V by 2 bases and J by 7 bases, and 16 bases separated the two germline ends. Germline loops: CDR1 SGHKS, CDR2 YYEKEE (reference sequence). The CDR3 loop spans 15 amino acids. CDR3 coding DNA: TGTGCCAGCAGCTTTGATTATGCGGTTCAGCAGCCCCAGCATTTT. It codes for CASSFDYAVQQPQHF. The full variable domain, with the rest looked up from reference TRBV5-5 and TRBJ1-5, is DAGVTQSPTHLIKTRGQQVTLRCSPISGHKSVSWYQQVLGQGPQFIFQYYEKEERGRGNFPDRFSARQFPNYSSELNVNALLLGDSALYLCASSFDYAVQQPQHFGDGTRLSIL.

CDR3: CATSARTGDITDTQYF. The CDR3 region has the DNA TGTGCCACCAGCGCCCGGACAGGAGACATCACAGATACGCAGTATTTT. The chain employs TRBV15 and TRBJ2-3, with 7 bases lining up with TRBD1. Per germline, CDR1 LNHNV and CDR2 YYDKDF (reference sequence). The CDR3 runs 16 residues. J gave up 2 bases and V 5 bases, and 10 bases lay outside the gene matches.

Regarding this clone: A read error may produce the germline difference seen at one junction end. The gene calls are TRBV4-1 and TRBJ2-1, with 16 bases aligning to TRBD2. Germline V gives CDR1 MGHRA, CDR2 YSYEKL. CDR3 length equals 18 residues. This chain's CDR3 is CASSPGLAGGSSYNEQFF. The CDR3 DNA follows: TGCGCCAGTAGCCCGGGACTAGCGGGAGGGAGCTCCTACAATGAGCAGTTCTTC.

Here the CDR3 DNA reads TGTGCCAGTAGTACCCAACGACAGGGAGACTATGGCTACACCTTC. Amino acids: CASSTQRQGDYGYTF. The gene calls are TRBV19 and TRBJ1-2; 7 nucleotides line up with TRBD1. The CDR3 length is 15 residues. Trimming took 4 bases from V and 3 from J; bases not matched to a gene: 8. Per germline, CDR1 LNHDA and CDR2 SQIVND (reference sequence).

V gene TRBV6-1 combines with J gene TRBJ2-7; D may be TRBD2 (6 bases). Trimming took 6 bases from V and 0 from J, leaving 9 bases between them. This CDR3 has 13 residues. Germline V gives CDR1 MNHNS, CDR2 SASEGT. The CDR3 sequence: CASRSGLSYEQYF. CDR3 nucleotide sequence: TGTGCCAGCAGGTCGGGACTCTCCTACGAGCAGTACTTC.

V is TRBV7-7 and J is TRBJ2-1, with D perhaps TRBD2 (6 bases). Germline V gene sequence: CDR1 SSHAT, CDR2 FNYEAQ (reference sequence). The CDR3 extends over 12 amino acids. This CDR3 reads CASWGVANEQFF. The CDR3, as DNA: TGTGCTAGCTGGGGGGTAGCCAATGAGCAGTTCTTC.

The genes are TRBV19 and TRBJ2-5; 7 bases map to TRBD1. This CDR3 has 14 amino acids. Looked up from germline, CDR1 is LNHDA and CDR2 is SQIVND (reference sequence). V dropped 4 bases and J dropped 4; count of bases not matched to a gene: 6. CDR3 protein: CASSKGQRRETQYF. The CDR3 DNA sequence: TGTGCCAGTAGTAAGGGACAGCGAAGAGAGACCCAGTACTTC. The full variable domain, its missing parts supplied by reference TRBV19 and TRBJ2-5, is DGGITQSPKYLFRKEGQNVTLSCEQNLNHDAMYWYRQDPGQGLRLIYYSQIVNDFQKGDIAEGYSVSREKKESFPLTVTSAQKNPTAFYLCASSKGQRRETQYFGPGTRLLVL.

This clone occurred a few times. For the CDR3, the DNA is TGTGCCACCCGGGACAGTCCCTACGAGCAGTACTTC. As protein: CATRDSPYEQYF. The gene calls are TRBV6-1 and TRBJ2-7; TRBD1 matches 7 bases. The length of the CDR3 is 12 residues. The V segment lost 10 bases and the J segment 2 bases; nucleotides outside the gene matches: 5. Germline V gene lookup returns CDR1 MNHNS and CDR2 SASEGT.

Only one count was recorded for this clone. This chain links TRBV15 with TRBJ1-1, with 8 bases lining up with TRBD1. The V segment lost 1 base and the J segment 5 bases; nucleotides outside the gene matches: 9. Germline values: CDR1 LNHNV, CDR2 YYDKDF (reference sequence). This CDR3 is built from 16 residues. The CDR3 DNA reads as TGTGCCACCAGCAGAGCACAGGGGGTAGGGGGTACTGAAGCTTTCTTT. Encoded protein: CATSRAQGVGGTEAFF.

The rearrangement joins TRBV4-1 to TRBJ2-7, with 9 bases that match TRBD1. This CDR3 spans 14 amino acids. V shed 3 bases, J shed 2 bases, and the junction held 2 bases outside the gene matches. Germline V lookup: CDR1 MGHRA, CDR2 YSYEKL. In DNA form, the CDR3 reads TGCGCCAGCAGCCAGGGACAGGGAGCCTACGAGCAGTACGTC. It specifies CASSQGQGAYEQYV.

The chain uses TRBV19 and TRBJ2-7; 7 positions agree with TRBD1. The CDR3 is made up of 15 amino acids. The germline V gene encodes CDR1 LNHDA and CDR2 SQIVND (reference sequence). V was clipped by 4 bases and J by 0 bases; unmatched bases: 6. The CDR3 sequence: CASSKSGQPSYEQYF. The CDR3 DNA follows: TGTGCCAGTAGTAAGTCGGGACAGCCCTCCTACGAGCAGTACTTC.

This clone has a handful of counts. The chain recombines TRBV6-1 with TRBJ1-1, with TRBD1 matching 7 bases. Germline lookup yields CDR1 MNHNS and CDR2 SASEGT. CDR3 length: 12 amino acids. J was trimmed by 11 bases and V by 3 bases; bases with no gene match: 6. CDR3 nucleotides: TGTGCCAGCAGTGATCGACAGGGTAAGGCTTTCTTT. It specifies CASSDRQGKAFF.

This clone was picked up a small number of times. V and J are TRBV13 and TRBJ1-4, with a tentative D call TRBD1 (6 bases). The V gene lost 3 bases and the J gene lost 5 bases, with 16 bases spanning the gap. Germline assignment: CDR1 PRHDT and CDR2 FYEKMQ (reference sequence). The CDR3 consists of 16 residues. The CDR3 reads CASSLTSLQGNEKLFF. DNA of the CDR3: TGTGCCAGCAGCTTGACCTCGCTACAGGGAAATGAAAAACTGTTTTTT.

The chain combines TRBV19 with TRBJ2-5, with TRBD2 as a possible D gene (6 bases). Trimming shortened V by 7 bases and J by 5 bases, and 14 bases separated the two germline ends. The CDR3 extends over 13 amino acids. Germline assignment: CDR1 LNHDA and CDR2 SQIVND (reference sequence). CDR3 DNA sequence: TGTGCCAGTACTCGGCGGGATGACGAGACCCAGTACTTC. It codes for CASTRRDDETQYF.